This TCR beta chain was documented in a study of shared clonotypes between healthy human individuals (dated by TCRdb to the early 2020s). For the study in its entirety: Three men and a couple of women, aged 18 to 49 years, made up the cohort. For each donor, CD4 naive and CD4 memory were each given three plates, CD8 naive was given two plates, and CD8 memory was given one plate. Blood TCR repertoires of a handful of healthy adults were deeply sequenced to estimate repertoire size and the extent of clonotype sharing between individuals. Libraries were prepared and TCR repertoires were sequenced by different laboratories using diverse techniques, in order to increase sequencing depth and limit assay-specific biases. Per donor, leukapheresis produced somewhere between about 0.8 and 9.5 billion PBMCs.

Using the deep immunoSEQ assay, TCR CDR3 regions were amplified from genomic DNA by multiplex PCR. Extracted genomic DNA from each cell subset was spread evenly across all wells of several immunoSEQ 96-well plates, with each plate serving as a replicate. For sorted subsets, about 200 ng genomic DNA, equal to tens of thousands of T cell genomes, was loaded into each replicate PCR. Purified libraries were quantified with a Qubit 3.0 fluorometer, sized on a Bioanalyzer 2100, and re-quantified with the KAPA Library Quantification kit. Each immunoSEQ 96-well plate was sequenced on its own single-read 150-cycle Illumina NextSeq 550 flow cell. The paper's data handling went like this. Because the immunoSEQ output held only junctional sequences and lacked quality scores, the filtering could not match the filtering applied to full-length reads. Sequences were annotated with PyIR, a Python wrapper for IgBLAST v1.9, using IMGT germline references to assign V/J genes and CDR3. Reads were removed for weak V/J assignments (E-value above 1e-6), missing CDR3, stop codons, out-of-frame junctions, or ambiguous translated residues. A V3J clonotype was defined by an identical inferred V gene, J gene, and CDR3 amino acid sequence. Percentage overlap between repertoires was computed as shared unique clonotypes divided by the size of the smaller repertoire. Three approaches were used to assess repertoire richness: RTK rarefaction, the Chao1 estimator, and Recon v2.1 estimates of unobserved clonotypes. Generation probabilities for all TCRbeta clonotypes obtained by the gDNA method from a handful of donors were computed using OLGA. TCRdb holds this immuneACCESS table with in-frame rearrangements only. Some clones are missing; in checked studies, unresolved V genes explain under half, and the rest has no known cause. V, J and clone size were drawn from that table, and D and trimming were deduced from the DNA. This sample holds over a million clones; about three quarters were observed only once. The ten largest account for approximately 1.3% of the sample.

The research as a whole found: Pairwise subsampling led to the expectation that sequencing depth would affect the degree of clonotype sharing among donors. Larger estimated clonotype richness was generally found for naive subsets than for memory subsets. Only blood was sampled, and tissue TCR repertoires likely differ from those in blood. Across four donors, roughly 5.1% of naive CD4, roughly 3.4% of naive CD8, 2% to 2.5% of memory CD4, and approximately 0.4% of memory CD8 clonotypes were shared. The genetic and exposure-history diversity represented was limited by the small number of donors. Compared with non-shared clonotypes, clonotypes shared by all four sorted-subset donors had higher generation probabilities. Incomplete sequencing was indicated by rarefaction of sorted-subset datasets, despite the large sequencing depth.

The donors were healthy, HIV-negative adults with no recently reported acute infections or vaccinations. Only Caucasian adults living in Nashville, Tennessee, USA were represented among the donors. CD4+ T cells were enriched through magnetic negative selection, after which naive cells were positively selected on CD45RA and the remaining negative fraction served as the memory subset. After blood collection by leukapheresis, PBMCs were isolated using Ficoll-Histopaque density gradient centrifugation and then cryopreserved in the vapor phase of liquid nitrogen. Analytical flow cytometry was used to check the purity and quantity of each magnetically sorted T cell population. Each sorted fraction had its genomic DNA isolated and then quantified by UV absorbance on a Nanodrop 2000c. A word on this clone: Its recognized antigen is unknown. No quality values exist for individual bases; no much larger clone is one base distant.

The sequence was collected from a man younger than 35 in good health. The sample taken for sequencing was memory CD4+ T cells sorted from blood. The cell subset or site label on this specimen signifies: CD45RA-negative fraction.

The nucleotides are TGTGCCAGCAGTTTCTCGATGCGGGGGGTAACCTACGAGCAGTACTTC. Its protein product is CASSFSMRGVTYEQYF. Recombination connected TRBV28 to TRBJ2-7, with 8 middle bases fitting TRBD2. CDR1 MDHEN and CDR2 SYDVKM were looked up in the germline V gene. Inclusive of the bounding cysteine and phenylalanine, the CDR3 is 16 residues long. Here the CDR3 DNA is all that survives: 48 bases in frame from base 1. Ends trimmed: V by 3 bases, J by 2 bases; bases unmatched to a gene: 9.